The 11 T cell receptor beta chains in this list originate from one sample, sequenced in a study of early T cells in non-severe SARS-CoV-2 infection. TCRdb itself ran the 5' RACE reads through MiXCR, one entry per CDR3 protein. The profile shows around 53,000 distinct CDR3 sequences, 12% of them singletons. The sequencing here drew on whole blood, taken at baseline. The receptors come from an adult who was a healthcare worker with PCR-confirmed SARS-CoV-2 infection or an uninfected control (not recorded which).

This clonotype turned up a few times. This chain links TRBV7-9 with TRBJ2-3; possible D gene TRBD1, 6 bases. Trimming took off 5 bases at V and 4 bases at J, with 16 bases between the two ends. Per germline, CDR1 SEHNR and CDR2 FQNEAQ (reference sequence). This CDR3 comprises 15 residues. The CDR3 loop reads CASSGRDNRADTQYF. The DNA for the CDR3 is TGTGCCAGCAGCGGCCGGGACAACCGCGCAGATACGCAGTATTTT. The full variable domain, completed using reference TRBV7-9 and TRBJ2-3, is DTGVSQNPRHKITKRGQNVTFRCDPISEHNRLYWYRQTLGQGPEFLTYFQNEAQLEKSRLLSDRFSAERPKGSFSTLEIQRTEQGDSAMYLCASSGRDNRADTQYFGPGTRLTVL.

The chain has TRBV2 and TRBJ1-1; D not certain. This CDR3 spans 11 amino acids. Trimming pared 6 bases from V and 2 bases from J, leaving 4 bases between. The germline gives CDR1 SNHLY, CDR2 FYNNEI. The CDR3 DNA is TGTGCCAGCAGGAGAAACACTGAAGCTTTCTTT. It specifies CASRRNTEAFF.

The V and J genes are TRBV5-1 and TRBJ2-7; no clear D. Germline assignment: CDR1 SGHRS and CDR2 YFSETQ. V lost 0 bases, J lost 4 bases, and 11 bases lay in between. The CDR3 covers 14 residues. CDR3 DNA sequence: TGCGCCAGCAGCTTGGGGGCAGACGTTTACGAGCAGTACTTC. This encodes CASSLGADVYEQYF.

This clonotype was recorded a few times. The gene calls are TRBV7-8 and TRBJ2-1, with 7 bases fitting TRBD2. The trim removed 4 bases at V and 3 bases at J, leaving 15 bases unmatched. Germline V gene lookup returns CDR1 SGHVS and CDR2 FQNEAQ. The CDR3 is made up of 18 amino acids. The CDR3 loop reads CASSYGTTGRARYNEQFF. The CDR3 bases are TGTGCCAGCAGCTACGGGACTACTGGGAGGGCCCGCTACAATGAGCAGTTCTTC. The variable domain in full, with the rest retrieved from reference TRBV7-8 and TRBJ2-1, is GAGVSQSPRYKVAKRGQDVALRCDPISGHVSLFWYQQALGQGPEFLTYFQNEAQLDKSGLPSDRFFAERPEGSVSTLKIQRTQQEDSAVYLCASSYGTTGRARYNEQFFGPGTRLTVL.

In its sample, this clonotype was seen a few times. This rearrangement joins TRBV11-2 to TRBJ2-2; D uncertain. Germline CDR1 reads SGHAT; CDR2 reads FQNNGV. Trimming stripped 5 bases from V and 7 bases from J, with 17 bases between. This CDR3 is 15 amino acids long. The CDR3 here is CASSRAFRQDGELFF. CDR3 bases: TGTGCCAGCAGCCGGGCCTTCCGGCAAGACGGGGAGCTGTTTTTT. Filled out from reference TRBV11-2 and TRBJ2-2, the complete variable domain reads EAGVAQSPRYKIIEKRQSVAFWCNPISGHATLYWYQQILGQGPKLLIQFQNNGVVDDSQLPKDRFSAERLKGVDSTLKIQPAKLEDSAVYLCASSRAFRQDGELFFGEGSRLTVL.

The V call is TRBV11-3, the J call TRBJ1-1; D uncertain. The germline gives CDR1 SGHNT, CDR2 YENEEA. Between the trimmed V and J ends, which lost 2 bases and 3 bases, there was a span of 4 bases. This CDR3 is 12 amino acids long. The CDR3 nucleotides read TGTGCCAGCAGCTTATGGGACACTGAAGCTTTCTTT. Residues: CASSLWDTEAFF. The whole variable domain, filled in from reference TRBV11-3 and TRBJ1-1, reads EAGVVQSPRYKIIEKKQPVAFWCNPISGHNTLYWYLQNLGQGPELLIRYENEEAVDDSQLPKDRFSAERLKGVDSTLKIQPAELGDSAVYLCASSLWDTEAFFGQGTRLTVV.

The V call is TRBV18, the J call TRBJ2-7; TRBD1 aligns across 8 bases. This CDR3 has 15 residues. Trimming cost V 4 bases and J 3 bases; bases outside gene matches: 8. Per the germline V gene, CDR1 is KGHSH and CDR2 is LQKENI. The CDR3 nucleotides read TGTGCCAGCTCACAACCGGTTACAGGGGGCTACGAGCAGTACTTC. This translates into CASSQPVTGGYEQYF.

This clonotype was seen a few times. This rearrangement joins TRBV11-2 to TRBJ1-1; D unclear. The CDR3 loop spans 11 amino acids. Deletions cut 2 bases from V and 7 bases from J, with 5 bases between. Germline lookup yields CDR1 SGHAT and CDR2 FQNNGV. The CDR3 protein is CASSLFFEAFF. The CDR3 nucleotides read TGTGCCAGCAGCTTATTTTTTGAAGCTTTCTTT.

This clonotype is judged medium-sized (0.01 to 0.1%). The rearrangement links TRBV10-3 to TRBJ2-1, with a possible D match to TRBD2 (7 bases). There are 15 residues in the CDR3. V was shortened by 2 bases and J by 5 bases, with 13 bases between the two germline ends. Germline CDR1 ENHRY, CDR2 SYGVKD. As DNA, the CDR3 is TGTGCCATCAGTGAGCCCCTCGGGGGGCACAATGAGCAGTTCTTC. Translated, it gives CAISEPLGGHNEQFF.

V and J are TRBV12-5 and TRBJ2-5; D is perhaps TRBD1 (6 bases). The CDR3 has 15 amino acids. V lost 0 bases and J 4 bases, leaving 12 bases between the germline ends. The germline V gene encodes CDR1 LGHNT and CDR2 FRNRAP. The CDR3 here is CASGLVLGAGETQYF. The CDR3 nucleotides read TGTGCTAGTGGTTTGGTTTTGGGGGCAGGAGAGACCCAGTACTTC.

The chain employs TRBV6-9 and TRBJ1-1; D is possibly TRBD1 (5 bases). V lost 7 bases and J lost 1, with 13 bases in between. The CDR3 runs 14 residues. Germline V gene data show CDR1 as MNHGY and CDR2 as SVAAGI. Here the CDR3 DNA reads TGTGCCAGCAAGCCACAGGAGAGGAACACTGAAGCTTTCTTT. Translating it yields CASKPQERNTEAFF.